A single sample gave rise to the 8 T cell receptor beta chains below, sequenced in a study of cytomegalovirus exposure and HLA in healthy donors. Assay used: immunoSEQ multiplex PCR; TCRdb lists only in-frame clones, some missing. The table has around 80,000 clones, 90% to 95% seen once. The sequenced sample was PBMCs. Receptor source: a woman younger than 35 in good health and CMV-seronegative.

V and J are TRBV28 and TRBJ1-3; tentatively, D is TRBD1 (5 bases). V lost 8 bases to trimming and J lost 2 bases, with 16 bases between them. This CDR3 comprises 15 residues. Germline lookup yields CDR1 MDHEN and CDR2 SYDVKM. CDR3 region: CASWGGLNTGNTIYF. DNA for the CDR3: TGTGCCAGCTGGGGGGGTCTCAACACTGGAAACACCATATATTTT.

This chain uses TRBV2 with TRBJ2-3; the match to TRBD1 covers 9 bases. This CDR3 region has 16 residues. With V trimmed by 1 base and J by 8 bases, 10 bases remained unmatched. Looked up from germline, CDR1 is SNHLY and CDR2 is FYNNEI. CDR3 in amino acids: CASSEDRGRSWGTQYF. CDR3 sequence (DNA): TGTGCCAGCAGTGAAGACAGGGGGCGTTCATGGGGTACGCAGTATTTT.

The chain uses TRBV18 and TRBJ1-5; 10 bases match TRBD1. The CDR3 is made up of 16 amino acids. Losses at the gene ends were 3 bases for V and 4 bases for J; bases not matched to a gene: 6. Germline CDR1 and CDR2: KGHSH and LQKENI. Here the CDR3 DNA reads TGTGCCAGCTCACCCTTCGGGACAGGGGTTAATCAGCCCCAGCATTTT. Its protein product is CASSPFGTGVNQPQHF.

The chain links TRBV2 to TRBJ2-6; 7 nucleotides align to TRBD1. J gave up 0 bases and V 7 bases, and 18 bases lay outside the gene matches. The CDR3 covers 20 residues. Per the germline V gene, CDR1 is SNHLY and CDR2 is FYNNEI. The CDR3, as DNA: TGTGCCAGCAACCCCACATTTGGACAGGCGCCTCCCTCTGGGGCCAACGTCCTGACTTTC. This encodes CASNPTFGQAPPSGANVLTF.

V usage is TRBV18 and J usage is TRBJ2-1; D might be TRBD2 (6 bases). V lost 0 bases and J lost 7, with 7 bases in between. Germline assignment: CDR1 KGHSH and CDR2 LQKENI. The CDR3 has 13 residues. The CDR3 coding sequence is TGTGCCAGCTCACCACCCGGGGGTAATGAGCAGTTCTTC. Its protein is CASSPPGGNEQFF.

The chain uses TRBV5-1 and TRBJ1-5, with D unresolved. Germline assignment: CDR1 SGHRS and CDR2 YFSETQ. The CDR3 runs 15 residues. Trimming pared 0 bases from V and 5 bases from J, leaving 12 bases between. The CDR3 here is CASSLGFAGDQPQHF. In nucleotides, the CDR3 is TGCGCCAGCAGCTTGGGATTTGCAGGCGATCAGCCCCAGCATTTT.

This clone was found once. This chain's CDR3 is CASSPGGGQETQYF. The DNA for the CDR3 is TGTGCCAGCAGCCCTGGGGGGGGACAAGAGACCCAGTACTTC. The chain carries TRBV7-2 and TRBJ2-5, with 7 bases that match TRBD2. This CDR3 comprises 14 residues. V shed 5 bases, J shed 2 bases, and the junction held 5 bases outside the gene matches. The V gene's germline CDR1 is SGHTA and CDR2 FQGNSA.

This clone occurred once. This CDR3 is CASSTSGTSANEQFF. DNA for the CDR3: TGTGCCAGTAGTACCTCCGGGACTAGCGCCAATGAGCAGTTCTTC. The chain carries TRBV19 and TRBJ2-1, with 10 bases matching TRBD2. J lost 6 bases, V lost 4 bases, and 6 bases had no gene match. CDR1 and CDR2 (germline): LNHDA, SQIVND (reference sequence). The CDR3 length is 15 residues.